The 32 T cell receptor beta chains below come from one sample, sequenced in a study of blood T cell repertoires in COVID-19. Libraries were prepared by immunoSEQ multiplex PCR; TCRdb keeps only in-frame clonotypes and omits some of them. The repertoire includes under 350,000 clones, about nine tenths of them detected once, and approximately 1.8% sits in the top ten. The source material was peripheral blood. Every receptor here comes from a woman in her twenties or thirties with COVID-19, enrolled during active disease.

J is TRBJ2-7 and V is TRBV4-2; tentatively, D is TRBD2 (6 bases). CDR3 length: 14 residues. V was shortened by 4 bases and J by 1 base, with 11 bases between the two germline ends. Germline V CDR1 and CDR2: LGHNA, YNFKEQ. This CDR3 reads CASSRIGTSYEQYF. The CDR3 DNA sequence: TGTGCCAGCAGCCGTATCGGGACTTCCTACGAGCAGTACTTC.

This rearrangement joins TRBV28 to TRBJ1-5; TRBD1 aligns across 9 bases. V lost 6 bases and J lost 3; bases outside the gene matches: 3. CDR3 length: 14 residues. CDR1 is MDHEN, CDR2 SYDVKM, per germline. As DNA, the CDR3 is TGTGCCAGCAGGACAGGGGGGCCCAATCAGCCCCAGCATTTT. Its translation: CASRTGGPNQPQHF.

The chain employs TRBV28 and TRBJ1-1, with D tentatively TRBD1 (5 bases). This CDR3 spans 16 amino acids. Germline-derived CDR1 and CDR2 are MDHEN and SYDVKM. The V end was cut by 5 bases, the J end by 3 bases, with 19 bases between. DNA of the CDR3: TGTGCCAGCAGTCCTTGGGGACTTCGCACGTACACTGAAGCTTTCTTT. This gives the protein CASSPWGLRTYTEAFF.

The gene calls are TRBV5-1 and TRBJ2-1; no clear D gene. V was shortened by 4 bases and J by 9 bases, with 20 bases between the two germline ends. Germline CDR1 is SGHRS and CDR2 is YFSETQ. This CDR3 is built from 15 residues. CDR3 amino acids: CASSPPGSGSGEQFF. DNA for the CDR3: TGCGCCAGCAGCCCGCCCGGATCTGGGTCGGGTGAGCAGTTCTTC.

The rearrangement joins TRBV11-2 to TRBJ1-5, with unresolved D. The V gene's germline CDR1 is SGHAT and CDR2 FQNNGV. The CDR3 covers 13 residues. V lost 3 bases to trimming and J lost 5 bases, with 8 bases between them. CDR3 sequence: CASSFLPDQPQHF. CDR3 bases: TGTGCCAGCAGCTTCCTCCCCGATCAGCCCCAGCATTTT.

CDR3 sequence reads: CASSPMGHSYNEQFF. DNA of the CDR3: TGTGCCAGCTCACCAATGGGACATTCCTACAATGAGCAGTTCTTC. This sequence joins TRBV18 and TRBJ2-1; perhaps TRBD1 as D (6 bases). The CDR3 loop spans 15 amino acids. The V end was cut by 2 bases, the J end by 1 base, with 9 bases between. The germline V gene has CDR1 KGHSH and CDR2 LQKENI.

The rearrangement uses TRBV7-2 and TRBJ1-2; 8 nucleotides match TRBD1. CDR1 and CDR2 (germline): SGHTA, FQGNSA. V shed 1 base and J 4 bases; nucleotides not matched to a gene: 5. The CDR3 consists of 15 residues. CDR3 sequence: CASSLGQGASYGYTF. The CDR3 DNA is TGTGCCAGCAGCTTAGGGCAGGGGGCCTCCTATGGCTACACCTTC.

The V gene is TRBV11-3, the J gene TRBJ2-7; 7 bases align to TRBD2. The trim removed 3 bases at V and 5 bases at J, leaving 7 bases unmatched. The germline CDR1 and CDR2 sequences are SGHNT and YENEEA. The CDR3 extends over 14 amino acids. The CDR3 DNA sequence: TGTGCCAGCAGCTTTTGGGGGAGGGAGAACGAGCAGTACTTC. Translated: CASSFWGRENEQYF.

The chain recombines TRBV5-1 with TRBJ1-2; TRBD1 matches 7 bases. Per germline, CDR1 SGHRS and CDR2 YFSETQ. The CDR3 consists of 14 residues. V trimming: 4 bases; J trimming: 4 bases; junction bases outside the gene matches: 7. Here the CDR3 DNA reads TGCGCCAGCAGCACAGGCCCAGGGGGCTATGGCTACACCTTC. It translates to CASSTGPGGYGYTF.

The rearrangement links TRBV5-1 to TRBJ2-5; 8 bases line up with TRBD1. V was clipped by 5 bases and J by 2 bases; unmatched bases: 5. In germline, CDR1 is SGHRS, CDR2 YFSETQ. The CDR3 length is 14 residues. The CDR3 DNA reads as TGCGCCAGCAGGATAGGGACAGGTCAAGAGACCCAGTACTTC. Protein sequence: CASRIGTGQETQYF.

J is TRBJ2-2 and V is TRBV6-2 or TRBV6-3; TRBD1 agrees at 9 bases. CDR1 and CDR2 from the germline V gene are MNHEY and SVGEGT. V was pared by 5 bases and J by 4 bases, with 5 bases of the junction left unmatched. CDR3 length equals 15 residues. CDR3 region: CASSTQGAGTGELFF. The CDR3, as DNA: TGTGCCAGCAGTACACAGGGGGCTGGCACCGGGGAGCTGTTTTTT.

The V and J genes are TRBV2 and TRBJ2-3; no clear D. V was clipped by 4 bases and J by 6 bases, with 8 bases between them. Germline lookup yields CDR1 SNHLY and CDR2 FYNNEI. The CDR3 totals 12 residues. CDR3 protein: CASSVLQDTQYF. DNA for the CDR3: TGTGCCAGCAGTGTGCTGCAGGATACGCAGTATTTT.

V and J are TRBV7-2 and TRBJ2-7; 7 bases fit TRBD1. V lost 2 bases, J lost 6 bases, and 4 bases stayed unmatched. CDR1 and CDR2 from the germline V gene are SGHTA and FQGNSA. CDR3 length: 13 amino acids. The CDR3 DNA is TGTGCCAGCAGCTTAAGCACAGGGGCCGAGCAGTACGTC. It yields the protein CASSLSTGAEQYV.

This chain links TRBV6-6 with TRBJ1-5; D unresolved. Germline CDR1 is MNHNY and CDR2 is SVGAGI (reference sequence). V was cut by 2 bases and J by 6 bases, with 5 bases left in between. This CDR3 is 12 amino acids long. The DNA of the CDR3 is TGTGCCAGCAGTTACCGGGTTCAGCCCCAGCATTTT. It specifies CASSYRVQPQHF.

CDR3 residues: CASSLYPSSGTQYF. The CDR3 DNA is TGTGCCAGCAGTTTATATCCATCCTCAGGGACCCAGTACTTC. This chain joins TRBV28 and TRBJ2-5; D uncertain. Germline-derived CDR1 and CDR2 are MDHEN and SYDVKM. The V and J ends lost 1 base and 7 bases respectively, with 13 bases between them. The CDR3 has 14 amino acids.

J is TRBJ1-5 and V is TRBV18; D uncertain. Germline loops: CDR1 KGHSH, CDR2 LQKENI. Trimming cost V 4 bases and J 5 bases, with 9 bases left between them. This CDR3 has 13 residues. CDR3 in amino acids: CASSLGGDQPQHF. The CDR3 DNA sequence: TGTGCCAGCTCACTAGGAGGTGATCAGCCCCAGCATTTT.

The V and J genes are TRBV19 and TRBJ1-6; no firm D call. Trimming stripped 1 base from V and 7 bases from J, with 8 bases between. Germline values: CDR1 LNHDA, CDR2 SQIVND (reference sequence). This CDR3 region has 14 residues. The CDR3 reads CASSIVVQNSPLHF. CDR3 nucleotide sequence: TGTGCCAGTAGTATAGTAGTCCAAAATTCACCCCTCCACTTT.

This chain links TRBV24-1 with TRBJ2-5, with TRBD1 identical over 8 bases. The CDR3 is 13 residues long. CDR1 and CDR2 (germline): KGHDR, SFDVKD. The ends lost 7 bases at V and 1 base at J; junction bases unmatched: 1. CDR3 loop: CATSRGPQETQYF. Here the CDR3 DNA reads TGTGCCACCAGCAGGGGGCCCCAAGAGACCCAGTACTTC.

V gene TRBV6-2 or TRBV6-3 combines with J gene TRBJ2-5; D may be TRBD1 (6 bases). The CDR3 has 11 residues. CDR1 is MNHEY, CDR2 SVGEGT, per germline. The V and J ends lost 5 bases and 9 bases respectively, with 10 bases between them. CDR3: CASSPEGAQYF. CDR3 nucleotides: TGTGCCAGCAGTCCCGAGGGGGCCCAGTACTTC.

The chain has TRBV3-1 (or the pseudogene TRBV3-2) and TRBJ1-2, with a weak D call TRBD1 (5 bases). The V and J ends lost 1 base and 4 bases respectively, with 13 bases between them. The CDR3 sequence is 15 residues long. In germline, CDR1 is LGHDT, CDR2 YNNKEL (reference sequence). In DNA, the CDR3 is TGTGCCAGCAGCCAAGCTTGGGGCGGCGGCTATGGCTACACCTTC. This encodes CASSQAWGGGYGYTF.

The chain uses TRBV2 and TRBJ2-7; 7 nucleotides line up with TRBD1. This CDR3 is built from 15 residues. Germline V gene lookup returns CDR1 SNHLY and CDR2 FYNNEI. J lost 0 bases, V lost 7 bases, and 9 bases had no gene match. CDR3 sequence (DNA): TGTGCCAGCACCCGGGACAGTGGGAGCTCCTACGAGCAGTACTTC. This encodes CASTRDSGSSYEQYF.

J is TRBJ1-1 and V is TRBV5-6; TRBD1 agrees at 8 bases. Germline V CDR1 and CDR2: SGHDT, YYEEEE. Germline trimming cut 0 bases from V and 5 bases from J; bases unmatched to any gene: 15. The CDR3 sequence is 18 residues long. The CDR3 is CASSLDLRTGTGTTEAFF. The DNA of the CDR3 is TGTGCCAGCAGCTTGGACCTAAGAACCGGGACAGGTACTACTGAAGCTTTCTTT.

The V gene is TRBV4-1, the J gene TRBJ1-1, with D unclear. The germline V and J ends were trimmed by 2 bases and 6 bases, with 10 bases remaining between them. CDR1 and CDR2 (germline): MGHRA, YSYEKL. The CDR3 length is 13 residues. The CDR3 coding sequence is TGCGCCAGCAGCCAAAGGCACGGGGCTGAAGCTTTCTTT. Residues: CASSQRHGAEAFF.

The chain carries TRBV24-1 and TRBJ2-1; TRBD2 aligns across 7 bases. The V and J ends lost 5 bases and 4 bases, in that order; junction bases with no gene match: 7. The CDR3 consists of 15 residues. Germline lookup yields CDR1 KGHDR and CDR2 SFDVKD. The CDR3 here is CATSVVAGDYNEQFF. The DNA for the CDR3 is TGTGCCACCAGTGTAGTGGCGGGGGATTACAATGAGCAGTTCTTC.

The count of this clone is one. The chain links TRBV6-2 or TRBV6-3 to TRBJ1-1, with unresolved D. The V gene lost 6 bases and the J gene lost 7 bases, with 18 bases spanning the gap. The germline gives CDR1 MNHEY, CDR2 SVGEGT. The CDR3 totals 14 residues. The CDR3 region has the DNA TGTGCCAGCAGCCAATGGGAGGGATCGGTTGAAGCTTTCTTT. As protein: CASSQWEGSVEAFF.

This clone was found a few times. The J gene is TRBJ2-7, the V gene TRBV6-5, with D perhaps matching TRBD2 (6 bases). Per the germline V gene, CDR1 is MNHEY and CDR2 is SVGAGI. CDR3 length: 12 amino acids. Trimming shortened V by 10 bases and J by 4 bases, and 14 bases separated the two germline ends. Here the CDR3 DNA reads TGTGCCACCTCGGGGGACGGTTACGAGCAGTACGTC. Protein: CATSGDGYEQYV.

This chain joins TRBV27 and TRBJ2-5; D might be TRBD2 (6 bases). Trimming removed 10 bases at V and 6 bases at J, with 18 bases between. CDR1 is MNHEY, CDR2 SMNVEV, per germline (reference sequence). The CDR3 extends over 13 amino acids. CDR3 residues: CATRAGRVKTQYF. The CDR3 nucleotides read TGTGCCACCCGTGCGGGGCGGGTAAAGACCCAGTACTTC.

The gene calls are TRBV5-1 and TRBJ2-7; 7 bases are a match to TRBD2. J was trimmed by 3 bases and V by 4 bases; bases with no gene match: 7. Germline CDR1 is SGHRS and CDR2 is YFSETQ. This CDR3 region has 14 residues. The CDR3 here is CASSPSGGGYEQYV. The CDR3, as DNA: TGCGCCAGCAGCCCATCTGGCGGGGGCTACGAGCAGTACGTC.

The count of this clone is one. CDR3 sequence: CASSSQGALEKLFF. For the CDR3, the DNA is TGTGCCAGCAGCTCTCAGGGGGCGCTGGAAAAACTGTTTTTT. This chain joins TRBV7-9 and TRBJ1-4; 8 bases fit TRBD1. Germline V gene lookup returns CDR1 SEHNR and CDR2 FQNEAQ (reference sequence). The trim removed 4 bases at V and 8 bases at J, leaving 6 bases unmatched. The CDR3 has 14 amino acids. Full variable domain (missing parts from reference TRBV7-9 and TRBJ1-4): DTGVSQNPRHKITKRGQNVTFRCDPISEHNRLYWYRQTLGQGPEFLTYFQNEAQLEKSRLLSDRFSAERPKGSFSTLEIQRTEQGDSAMYLCASSSQGALEKLFFGSGTQLSVL.

CDR3 residues: CASSTAGNTEAFF. The CDR3 DNA sequence: TGTGCCAGCAGTACGGCAGGGAACACTGAAGCTTTCTTT. The V and J genes are TRBV2 and TRBJ1-1; the D is unclear. Trimming cost V 5 bases and J 1 base, with 8 bases left between them. Germline V CDR1 and CDR2: SNHLY, FYNNEI. CDR3 length: 13 amino acids.

The chain uses TRBV6-5 and TRBJ1-6, with 7 bases lining up with TRBD1. Germline values: CDR1 MNHEY, CDR2 SVGAGI. The CDR3 has 15 residues. V lost 5 bases to trimming and J lost 5 bases; unmatched junction nucleotides: 6. The CDR3 DNA reads TGTGCCAGCAGTCAGAGACAGGGCCATAATTCACCCCTCCACTTT. It codes for CASSQRQGHNSPLHF.

This chain connects TRBV6-4 to TRBJ2-3; TRBD2 matches at 12 bases. With V trimmed by 2 bases and J by 6 bases, 6 bases remained unmatched. This CDR3 is 16 amino acids long. Germline values: CDR1 MRHNA, CDR2 SNTAGT. CDR3 in amino acids: CASSDGLAGGPDTQYF. Written as DNA, the CDR3 is TGTGCCAGCAGTGACGGGCTAGCGGGGGGGCCGGATACGCAGTATTTT.